Listed below are T cell receptor beta chains from one sample, sequenced in a study of post-analysis software for immune sequencing data. TCRdb analysed the PCR reads with MiXCR anew, one entry per CDR3 protein. The table includes hundreds of thousands of distinct CDR3 sequences, roughly 46% detected once. The sample comprised blood. The receptors were gathered from a girl aged 5-17 years with multiple sclerosis. Each CDR3 is given without its conserved first and last residue. The order of the fields is V gene, J gene, CDR3 protein.

V: TRBV5-5
J: TRBJ2-7
CDR3: ASSLHGQDSYEQY

V: TRBV18
J: TRBJ2-1
CDR3: ASSPGTGGYYNEQF

V: TRBV5-6
J: TRBJ2-5
CDR3: ASSPPAGVYQETQY

V: TRBV7-2
J: TRBJ1-2
CDR3: ASSPLLGPYGYT

V: TRBV10-2
J: TRBJ1-2
CDR3: ASTLGGGHGYT

V: TRBV29-1
J: TRBJ1-1
CDR3: SVDGASQTGAPEAF

V: TRBV5-1
J: TRBJ2-1
CDR3: ASSLEVTYNEQF

V: TRBV4-1
J: TRBJ2-7
CDR3: ASSHRTGLYEQY

V: TRBV20-1
J: TRBJ1-3
CDR3: SAPGEPGNTIY

V: TRBV10-3
J: TRBJ2-5
CDR3: AISAQGQTQETQY

V: TRBV12-3/TRBV12-4
J: TRBJ1-5
CDR3: ASSSKQGGQPQH

V: TRBV28
J: TRBJ2-3
CDR3: ASSLRETGTDTQY

V: TRBV12-3/TRBV12-4
J: TRBJ2-5
CDR3: ASSSTGETQY

V: TRBV12-3/TRBV12-4
J: TRBJ1-2
CDR3: ASSLNDGAYGYT

V: TRBV7-6
J: TRBJ2-7
CDR3: ASSWGDGSSYEQY

V: TRBV4-2
J: TRBJ2-6
CDR3: ASSQDFSSGANVLT

V: TRBV29-1
J: TRBJ2-7
CDR3: SVEISSYEQY